This T cell receptor (beta chain) is drawn from a study of CD8 T cells in ankylosing spondylitis (dated by TCRdb to 2017 to 2019). Notes on the research overall: To find TCR variants linked to disease, the study profiled T cell receptor beta repertoires in ankylosing spondylitis patients and healthy donors. The full study cohort comprised about 23 ankylosing spondylitis patients and roughly 110 healthy donors. Peripheral blood was sampled, and synovial fluid was additionally collected from ankylosing spondylitis patients.

The CDR3 runs 16 amino acids, cysteine and phenylalanine included. The CDR3 DNA has 48 bases and is translated from base 1. V is reduced by 1 base and J by 4 bases, leaving a spacing of 14 bases between them. CDR1 and CDR2, per the germline V gene (reference sequence), are SSHAT and FNYEAQ. The sequencing machine was an Illumina HiSeq 2500. Quantitative 5'-RACE with molecular barcodes was used to prepare TCR beta libraries. Regarding the original processing steps: Disease-linked TCR variants were identified with a new computational method built on a probabilistic model of VDJ rearrangement. TCRdb reanalyzed the raw reads on its own, using fastp at Q25 for trimming and MiXCR for clone calling, and kept in-frame beta chains. Rows merge per CDR3 protein into single entries with the most common DNA and genes. The V and J calls here are based on TCRdb, not the publication. Recorded for this sample are just under 550,000 distinct CDR3 sequences; 10% to 15% of them occurred a single time. The biggest ten clones account for approximately 7% of the sample.

General findings and caveats noted by the study authors: A CD8+ phenotype was shown by the disease-linked clones, which were found at relatively low frequencies in peripheral blood. A TCR beta motif made up of about eight highly homologous amino acid variants appeared to be characteristic of blood from ankylosing spondylitis patients. The disease-linked clones were reported as significantly enriched in matched synovial fluid samples from ankylosing spondylitis patients. Some TCR beta motif variants had previously been reported in synovial fluid and blood of reactive arthritis patients, which suggested common disease-initiation mechanisms.

This clonotype was seen a few times. Its recognized antigen is unknown. One base away there is no much larger clone; base qualities are not given. Sequencing was carried out using blood, either unsorted or a sorted T cell fraction (not recorded which). The sequence joins TRBV7-7 to TRBJ2-1, and possibly TRBD1, on 7 matching bases. This TCR came from a male donor with ankylosing spondylitis. The encoded CDR3 is CASSLVEGARYNEQFF. The nucleotide sequence is given as TGTGCCAGCAGCTTAGTGGAGGGGGCGAGATACAATGAGCAGTTCTTC.